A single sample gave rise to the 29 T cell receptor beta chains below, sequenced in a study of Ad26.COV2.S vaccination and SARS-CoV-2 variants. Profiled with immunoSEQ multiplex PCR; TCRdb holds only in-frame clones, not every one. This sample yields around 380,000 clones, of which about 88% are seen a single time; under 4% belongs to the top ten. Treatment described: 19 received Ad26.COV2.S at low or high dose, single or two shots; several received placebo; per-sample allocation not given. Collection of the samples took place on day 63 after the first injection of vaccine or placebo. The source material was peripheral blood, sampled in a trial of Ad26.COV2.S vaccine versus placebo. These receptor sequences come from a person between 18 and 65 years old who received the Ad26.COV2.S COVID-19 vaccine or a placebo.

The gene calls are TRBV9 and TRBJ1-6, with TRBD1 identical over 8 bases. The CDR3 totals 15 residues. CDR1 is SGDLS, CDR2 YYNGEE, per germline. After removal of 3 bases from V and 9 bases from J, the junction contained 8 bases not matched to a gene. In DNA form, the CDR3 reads TGTGCCAGCAGCGAGGCGGCAGGGGGCGGTTCACCCCTCCACTTT. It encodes CASSEAAGGGSPLHF.

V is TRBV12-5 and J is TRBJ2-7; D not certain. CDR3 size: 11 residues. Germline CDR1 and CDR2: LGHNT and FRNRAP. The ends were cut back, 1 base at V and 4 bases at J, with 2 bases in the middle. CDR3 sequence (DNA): TGTGCTAGTGGTTTGGGTTACGAGCAGTACTTC. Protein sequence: CASGLGYEQYF. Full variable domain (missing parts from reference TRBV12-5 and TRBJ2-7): DARVTQTPRHKVTEMGQEVTMRCQPILGHNTVFWYRQTMMQGLELLAYFRNRAPLDDSGMPKDRFSAEMPDATLATLKIQPSEPRDSAVYFCASGLGYEQYFGPGTRLTVT.

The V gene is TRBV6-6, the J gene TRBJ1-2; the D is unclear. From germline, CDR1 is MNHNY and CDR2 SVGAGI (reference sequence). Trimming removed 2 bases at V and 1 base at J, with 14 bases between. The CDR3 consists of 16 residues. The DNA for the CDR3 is TGTGCCAGCAGTTACGATTCCGGGCGCGGTAACTATGGCTACACCTTC. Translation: CASSYDSGRGNYGYTF.

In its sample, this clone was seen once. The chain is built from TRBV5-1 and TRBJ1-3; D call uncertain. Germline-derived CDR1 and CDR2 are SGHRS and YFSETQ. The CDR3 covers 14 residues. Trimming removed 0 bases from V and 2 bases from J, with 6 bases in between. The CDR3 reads CASSLDATGNTIYF. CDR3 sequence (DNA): TGCGCCAGCAGCTTGGACGCTACTGGAAACACCATATATTTT.

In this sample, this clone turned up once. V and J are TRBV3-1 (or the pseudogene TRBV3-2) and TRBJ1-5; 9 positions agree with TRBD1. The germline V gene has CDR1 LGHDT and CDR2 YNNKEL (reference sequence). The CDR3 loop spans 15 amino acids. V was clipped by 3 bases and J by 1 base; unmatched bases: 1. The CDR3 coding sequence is TGTGCCAGCAGCCACGGGACAGGGAGCAATCAGCCCCAGCATTTT. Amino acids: CASSHGTGSNQPQHF.

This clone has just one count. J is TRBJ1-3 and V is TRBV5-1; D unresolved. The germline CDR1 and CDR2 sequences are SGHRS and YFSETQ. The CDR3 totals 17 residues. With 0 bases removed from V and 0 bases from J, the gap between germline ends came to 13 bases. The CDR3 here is CASSLGGLSDSGNTIYF. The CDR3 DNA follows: TGCGCCAGCAGCTTGGGAGGGTTGAGCGACTCTGGAAACACCATATATTTT.

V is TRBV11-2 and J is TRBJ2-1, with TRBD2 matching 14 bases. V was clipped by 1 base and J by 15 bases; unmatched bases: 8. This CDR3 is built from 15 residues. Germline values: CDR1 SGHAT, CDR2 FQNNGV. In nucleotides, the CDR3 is TGTGCCAGCAGCTTAGCGGCCGGACTAGCGGGGGGCCGGTTCTTC. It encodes CASSLAAGLAGGRFF.

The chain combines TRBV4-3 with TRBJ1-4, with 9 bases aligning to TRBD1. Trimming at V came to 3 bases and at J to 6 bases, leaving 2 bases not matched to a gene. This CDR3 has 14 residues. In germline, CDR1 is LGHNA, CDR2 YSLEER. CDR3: CASSHTGGDEKLFF. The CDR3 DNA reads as TGCGCCAGCAGCCACACAGGGGGCGATGAAAAACTGTTTTTT.

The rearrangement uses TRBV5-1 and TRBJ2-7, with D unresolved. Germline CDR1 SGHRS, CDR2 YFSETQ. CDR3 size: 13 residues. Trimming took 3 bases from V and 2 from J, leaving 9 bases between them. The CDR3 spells CASSSGPAYEQYF. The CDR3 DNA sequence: TGCGCCAGCAGCTCCGGGCCAGCCTACGAGCAGTACTTC. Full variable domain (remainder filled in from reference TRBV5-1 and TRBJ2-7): KAGVTQTPRYLIKTRGQQVTLSCSPISGHRSVSWYQQTPGQGLQFLFEYFSETQRNKGNFPGRFSGRQFSNSRSEMNVSTLELGDSALYLCASSSGPAYEQYFGPGTRLTVT.

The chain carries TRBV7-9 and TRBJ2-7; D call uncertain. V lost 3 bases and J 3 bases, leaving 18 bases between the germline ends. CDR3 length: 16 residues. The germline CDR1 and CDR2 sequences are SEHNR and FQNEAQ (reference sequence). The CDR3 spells CASSLADPFIYYEQYF. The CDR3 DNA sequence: TGTGCCAGCAGCTTGGCGGACCCGTTCATATACTACGAGCAGTACTTC.

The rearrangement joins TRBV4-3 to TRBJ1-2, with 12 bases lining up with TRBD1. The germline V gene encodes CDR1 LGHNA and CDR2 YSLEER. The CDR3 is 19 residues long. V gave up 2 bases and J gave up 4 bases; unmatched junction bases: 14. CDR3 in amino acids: CASSQLNPGQGARGYGYTF. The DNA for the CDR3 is TGCGCCAGCAGCCAACTAAACCCGGGACAGGGGGCTCGGGGCTATGGCTACACCTTC.

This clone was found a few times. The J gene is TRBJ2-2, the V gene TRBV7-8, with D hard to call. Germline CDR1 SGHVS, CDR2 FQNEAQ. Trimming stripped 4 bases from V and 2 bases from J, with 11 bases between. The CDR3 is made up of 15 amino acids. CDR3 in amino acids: CASSSGRVNTGELFF. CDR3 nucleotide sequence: TGTGCCAGCAGCTCTGGCAGAGTTAACACCGGGGAGCTGTTTTTT.

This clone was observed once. The chain's CDR3 is CASSSPGGGSSGANVLTF. The DNA for the CDR3 is TGCGCCAGCAGTTCCCCGGGGGGAGGTAGCTCTGGGGCCAACGTCCTGACTTTC. This sequence joins TRBV23-1 and TRBJ2-6; 7 bases fit TRBD2. TRBV23-1 is an ORF, and what it does is uncertain. V gave up 5 bases and J gave up 0 bases; unmatched junction bases: 10. CDR3 length equals 18 residues.

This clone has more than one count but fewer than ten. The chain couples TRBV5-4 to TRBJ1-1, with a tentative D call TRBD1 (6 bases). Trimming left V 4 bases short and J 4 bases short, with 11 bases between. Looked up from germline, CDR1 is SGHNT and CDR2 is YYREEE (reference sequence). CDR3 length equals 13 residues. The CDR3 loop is CASSLRGTTEAFF. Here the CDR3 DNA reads TGTGCCAGCAGCCTAAGGGGGACCACTGAAGCTTTCTTT.

The CDR3 sequence: CASSPFINRPRTGANVLTF. In nucleotides, the CDR3 is TGTGCCAGCAGCCCATTTATAAACAGGCCTCGTACTGGGGCCAACGTCCTGACTTTC. The chain couples TRBV7-2 to TRBJ2-6; D perhaps matches TRBD1 (5 bases). Germline CDR1 is SGHTA and CDR2 is FQGNSA. The CDR3 is 19 amino acids. Trimming removed 5 bases at V and 2 bases at J, with 22 bases between.

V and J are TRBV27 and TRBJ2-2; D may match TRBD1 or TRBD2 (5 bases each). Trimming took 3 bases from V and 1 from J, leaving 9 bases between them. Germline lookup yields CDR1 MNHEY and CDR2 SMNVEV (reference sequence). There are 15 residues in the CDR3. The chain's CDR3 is CASSLERGNTGELFF. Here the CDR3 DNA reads TGTGCCAGCAGTTTGGAGAGGGGGAACACCGGGGAGCTGTTTTTT.

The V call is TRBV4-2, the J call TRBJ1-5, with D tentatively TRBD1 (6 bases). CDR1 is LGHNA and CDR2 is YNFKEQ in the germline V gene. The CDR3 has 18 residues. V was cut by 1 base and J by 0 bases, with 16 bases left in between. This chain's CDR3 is CASSQAHGGGFSNQPQHF. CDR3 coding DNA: TGTGCCAGCAGCCAAGCCCACGGGGGCGGTTTTAGCAATCAGCCCCAGCATTTT.

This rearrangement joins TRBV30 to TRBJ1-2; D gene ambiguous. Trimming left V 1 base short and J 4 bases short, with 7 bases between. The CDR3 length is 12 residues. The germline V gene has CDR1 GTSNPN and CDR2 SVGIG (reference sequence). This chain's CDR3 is CAWSDRPYGYTF. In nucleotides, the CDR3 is TGTGCCTGGAGTGACAGACCCTATGGCTACACCTTC. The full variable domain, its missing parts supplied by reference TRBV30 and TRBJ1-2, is SQTIHQWPATLVQPVGSPLSLECTVEGTSNPNLYWYRQAAGRGLQLLFYSVGIGQISSEVPQNLSASRPQDRQFILSSKKLLLSDSGFYLCAWSDRPYGYTFGSGTRLTVV.

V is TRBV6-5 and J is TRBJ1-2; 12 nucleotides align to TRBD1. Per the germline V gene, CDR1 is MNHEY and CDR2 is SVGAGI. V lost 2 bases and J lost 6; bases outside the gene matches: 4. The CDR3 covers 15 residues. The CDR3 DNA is TGTGCCAGCAGTTACGGGGGGACAGGGGGCAATGGCTACACCTTC. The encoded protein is CASSYGGTGGNGYTF.

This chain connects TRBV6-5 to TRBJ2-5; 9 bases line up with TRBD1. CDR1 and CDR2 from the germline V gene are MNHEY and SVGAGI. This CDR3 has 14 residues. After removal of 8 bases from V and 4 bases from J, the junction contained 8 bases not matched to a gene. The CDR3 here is CASGSGTGPETQYF. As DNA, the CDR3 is TGTGCCAGCGGATCCGGGACAGGGCCAGAGACCCAGTACTTC.

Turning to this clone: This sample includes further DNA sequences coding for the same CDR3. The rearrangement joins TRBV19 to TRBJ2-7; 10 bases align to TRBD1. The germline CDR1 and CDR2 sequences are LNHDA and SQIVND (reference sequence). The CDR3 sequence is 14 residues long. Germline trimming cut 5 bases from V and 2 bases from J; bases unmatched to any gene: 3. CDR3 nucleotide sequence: TGTGCCAGTAGTTGGACAGGGGGAACCTACGAGCAGTACTTC. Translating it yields CASSWTGGTYEQYF.

The CDR3 region has the DNA TGTGCCAGCAGCTCCCTCTTACGAAACTATGGCTACACCTTC. Amino acid sequence: CASSSLLRNYGYTF. The rearrangement uses TRBV13 and TRBJ1-2; no clear D. This CDR3 spans 14 amino acids. Trimming took 4 bases from V and 2 from J, leaving 11 bases between them. Germline V gene data show CDR1 as PRHDT and CDR2 as FYEKMQ (reference sequence).

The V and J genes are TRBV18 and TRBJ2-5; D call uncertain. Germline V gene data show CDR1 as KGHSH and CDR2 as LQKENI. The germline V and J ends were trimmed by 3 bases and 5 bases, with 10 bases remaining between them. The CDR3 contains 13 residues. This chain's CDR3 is CASSPQDGETQYF. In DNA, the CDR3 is TGTGCCAGCTCACCCCAAGACGGGGAGACCCAGTACTTC.

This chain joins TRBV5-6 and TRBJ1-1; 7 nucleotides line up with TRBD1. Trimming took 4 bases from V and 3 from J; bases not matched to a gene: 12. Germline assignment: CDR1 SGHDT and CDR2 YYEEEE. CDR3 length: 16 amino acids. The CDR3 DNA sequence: TGTGCCAGCAGCCTTCGACAGGGTGTGTGGGACACTGAAGCTTTCTTT. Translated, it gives CASSLRQGVWDTEAFF.

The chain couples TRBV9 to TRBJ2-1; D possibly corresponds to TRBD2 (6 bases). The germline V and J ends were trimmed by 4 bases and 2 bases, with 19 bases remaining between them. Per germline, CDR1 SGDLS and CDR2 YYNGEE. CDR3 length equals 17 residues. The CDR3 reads CASSPTGGRNPYNEQFF. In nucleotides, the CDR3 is TGTGCCAGCAGCCCTACCGGGGGACGTAACCCCTACAATGAGCAGTTCTTC. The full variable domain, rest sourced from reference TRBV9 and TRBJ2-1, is DSGVTQTPKHLITATGQRVTLRCSPRSGDLSVYWYQQSLDQGLQFLIQYYNGEERAKGNILERFSAQQFPDLHSELNLSSLELGDSALYFCASSPTGGRNPYNEQFFGPGTRLTVL.

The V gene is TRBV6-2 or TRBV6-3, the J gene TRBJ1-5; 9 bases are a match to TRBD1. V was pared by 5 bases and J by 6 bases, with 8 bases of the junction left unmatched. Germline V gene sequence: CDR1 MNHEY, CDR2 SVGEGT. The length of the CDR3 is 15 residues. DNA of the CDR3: TGTGCCAGCAGTAAAACAGGGGGCGAAGGTCAGCCCCAGCATTTT. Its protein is CASSKTGGEGQPQHF.

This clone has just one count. As DNA, the CDR3 is TGTGCCAGCTCATCGGGCCGCTATGGCTACACCTTC. Amino acids: CASSSGRYGYTF. The J gene is TRBJ1-2, the V gene TRBV18; D unclear. V gave up 5 bases and J gave up 4 bases, with 8 bases separating them. This CDR3 spans 12 amino acids. Germline V CDR1 and CDR2: KGHSH, LQKENI.

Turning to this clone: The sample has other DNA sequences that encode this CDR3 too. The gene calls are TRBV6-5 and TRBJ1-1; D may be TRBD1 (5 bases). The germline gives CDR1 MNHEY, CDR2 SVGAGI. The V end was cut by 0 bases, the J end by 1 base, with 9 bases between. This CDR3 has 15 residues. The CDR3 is CASSYSRGGNTEAFF. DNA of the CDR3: TGTGCCAGCAGTTACTCCCGGGGGGGGAACACTGAAGCTTTCTTT.

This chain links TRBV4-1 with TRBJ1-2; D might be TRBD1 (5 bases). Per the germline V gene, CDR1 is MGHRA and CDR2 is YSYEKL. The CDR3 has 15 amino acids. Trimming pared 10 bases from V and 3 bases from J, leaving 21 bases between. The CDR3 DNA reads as TGCGCCACCTCCAGAGCGTCAGGGAGGGACTATGGCTACACCTTC. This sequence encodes CATSRASGRDYGYTF.